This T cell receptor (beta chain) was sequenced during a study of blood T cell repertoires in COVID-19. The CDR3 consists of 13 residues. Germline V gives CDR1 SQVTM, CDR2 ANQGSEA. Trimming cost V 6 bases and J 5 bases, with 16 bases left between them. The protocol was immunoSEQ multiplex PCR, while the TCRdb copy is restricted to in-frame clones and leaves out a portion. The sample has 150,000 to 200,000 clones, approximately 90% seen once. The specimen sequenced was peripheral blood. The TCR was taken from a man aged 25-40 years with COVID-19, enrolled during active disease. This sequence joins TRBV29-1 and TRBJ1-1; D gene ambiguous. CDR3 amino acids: CSVDTLRGTEAFF. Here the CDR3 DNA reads TGCAGCGTAGACACACTACGGGGAACTGAAGCTTTCTTT.